The 23 T cell receptor beta chains listed next were all sequenced from one sample in a study of somatic mutations in cytotoxic T cells in rheumatoid arthritis. Profiled with immunoSEQ multiplex PCR; TCRdb holds only in-frame clones, not every one. Of some 30,000 clones in the sample, 85% to 90% were seen once. Sequencing used CD8+ T cells sorted from blood. These receptors were taken from an adult with rheumatoid arthritis.

The V and J genes are TRBV6-1 and TRBJ1-1; D unresolved. There are 17 residues in the CDR3. The germline V gene encodes CDR1 MNHNS and CDR2 SASEGT. Trimming stripped 0 bases from V and 0 bases from J, with 14 bases between. CDR3 in amino acids: CASSEALFYQLNTEAFF. The CDR3 DNA sequence: TGTGCCAGCAGTGAAGCGCTTTTTTATCAGCTGAACACTGAAGCTTTCTTT.

The rearrangement uses TRBV7-9 and TRBJ2-5; D unresolved. There are 13 residues in the CDR3. Trimming left V 1 base short and J 1 base short, with 4 bases between. CDR1 is SEHNR and CDR2 is FQNEAQ in the germline V gene (reference sequence). The CDR3 DNA reads as TGTGCCAGCAGCTTAGGGTTCCAAGAGACCCAGTACTTC. Translated: CASSLGFQETQYF.

The gene calls are TRBV4-2 and TRBJ2-7, with 9 bases lining up with TRBD2. V lost 0 bases to trimming and J lost 3 bases; unmatched junction nucleotides: 3. This CDR3 is 15 amino acids long. The germline gives CDR1 LGHNA, CDR2 YNFKEQ. CDR3 in amino acids: CASSQELAGVYEQYF. CDR3 sequence (DNA): TGTGCCAGCAGCCAAGAATTAGCGGGAGTCTACGAGCAGTACTTC.

CDR3 in amino acids: CASSPSVGFDQKLFF. In DNA form, the CDR3 reads TGTGCCAGCAGTCCGTCAGTGGGTTTTGATCAAAAACTGTTTTTT. This chain links TRBV28 with TRBJ1-4; D is uncertain. The CDR3 has 15 amino acids. Germline CDR1 reads MDHEN; CDR2 reads SYDVKM. Trimming cost V 5 bases and J 9 bases, with 19 bases left between them.

V is TRBV15 and J is TRBJ2-1; tentatively, D is TRBD1 (5 bases). The V end lost 3 bases, the J end lost 4 bases, and 13 bases lay between the germline ends. Germline CDR1 is LNHNV and CDR2 is YYDKDF (reference sequence). The CDR3 length is 15 residues. This CDR3 reads CATSRDNLIYNEQFF. DNA for the CDR3: TGTGCCACCAGCAGGGACAATTTAATATACAATGAGCAGTTCTTC.

The CDR3 is CASRDVERSYNSPLHF. The CDR3 DNA is TGTGCCAGTCGGGACGTTGAACGCTCCTATAATTCACCCCTCCACTTT. The J gene is TRBJ1-6, the V gene TRBV19; possible D gene TRBD1, 5 bases. The CDR3 is made up of 16 amino acids. Germline CDR1 LNHDA, CDR2 SQIVND (reference sequence). V lost 8 bases and J lost 0, with 14 bases in between. The variable domain in full, completed from reference TRBV19 and TRBJ1-6, reads DGGITQSPKYLFRKEGQNVTLSCEQNLNHDAMYWYRQDPGQGLRLIYYSQIVNDFQKGDIAEGYSVSREKKESFPLTVTSAQKNPTAFYLCASRDVERSYNSPLHFGNGTRLTVT.

J is TRBJ2-7 and V is TRBV30, with no clear D. V lost 3 bases and J 2 bases, leaving 5 bases between the germline ends. The CDR3 is made up of 11 amino acids. Germline V lookup: CDR1 GTSNPN, CDR2 SVGIG (reference sequence). CDR3 bases: TGTGCCTGGAGCAACACCTACGAGCAGTACTTC. Encoded protein: CAWSNTYEQYF.

V usage is TRBV7-2 and J usage is TRBJ2-3; D is undetermined. V dropped 5 bases and J dropped 2 bases, with 8 bases sitting between them. The CDR3 is 13 residues long. Germline V gene lookup returns CDR1 SGHTA and CDR2 FQGNSA. As DNA, the CDR3 is TGTGCCAGCAGCAGGACGAACACAGATACGCAGTATTTT. Its protein product is CASSRTNTDTQYF.

This clone has just one count. This rearrangement joins TRBV11-3 to TRBJ2-2; D unclear. Trimming pared 6 bases from V and 2 bases from J, leaving 4 bases between. This CDR3 has 12 residues. Per germline, CDR1 SGHNT and CDR2 YENEEA. CDR3: CASRKNTGELFF. The DNA of the CDR3 is TGTGCCAGCAGGAAAAACACCGGGGAGCTGTTTTTT.

A word on this clone: Germline is not matched at one junction end, which may reflect a read error. At the DNA level, this CDR3 is encoded by other sequences in the same sample as well. The chain couples TRBV5-6 to TRBJ1-2, with TRBD1 matching over 8 bases. The CDR3 length is 13 residues. Germline CDR1 and CDR2: SGHDT and YYEEEE. As DNA, the CDR3 is TGTGCCAGCAGCTTTCAGGGGGCGGATGGTTACACCTTC. Protein sequence: CASSFQGADGYTF.

The chain is built from TRBV6-5 and TRBJ2-5, with 7 bases that match TRBD1. The J call may be incorrect, as the DNA end agrees better with TRBJ2-7. In germline, CDR1 is MNHEY, CDR2 SVGAGI. The CDR3 has 16 amino acids. The CDR3 loop reads CASSYYKQGIDNEQYF. Here the CDR3 DNA reads TGTGCCAGCAGTTACTATAAACAGGGGATTGACAACGAGCAGTACTTC.

V and J are TRBV10-3 and TRBJ1-2, with 10 positions matching TRBD1. This CDR3 contains 17 residues. Per the germline V gene, CDR1 is ENHRY and CDR2 is SYGVKD. V lost 6 bases to trimming and J lost 5 bases; unmatched junction nucleotides: 15. CDR3 in DNA: TGTGCCATCAGCACCACGCCGGGACAGGGGCCCCATTATGGCTACACCTTC. It translates to CAISTTPGQGPHYGYTF.

The V call is TRBV20-1, the J call TRBJ2-7; D gene ambiguous. CDR3 size: 10 residues. Germline-derived CDR1 and CDR2 are DFQATT and SNEGSKA (reference sequence). V lost 4 bases and J 6 bases, leaving 7 bases between the germline ends. DNA for the CDR3: TGCAGTGCTATTTGGGGCGAGCAGTACTTC. Protein sequence: CSAIWGEQYF.

The chain recombines TRBV7-9 with TRBJ1-4; D perhaps matches TRBD1 (5 bases). The germline V gene has CDR1 SEHNR and CDR2 FQNEAQ (reference sequence). V was pared by 4 bases and J by 8 bases, with 20 bases between. This CDR3 region has 16 residues. DNA of the CDR3: TGTGCCAGCAGCTCCAATCGGGGACCAATGGAGGAAAAACTGTTTTTT. This sequence encodes CASSSNRGPMEEKLFF.

The gene calls are TRBV4-1 and TRBJ2-7, with TRBD2 matching 9 bases. The CDR3 consists of 14 residues. Per the germline V gene, CDR1 is MGHRA and CDR2 is YSYEKL. V gave up 4 bases and J gave up 5 bases; unmatched junction bases: 6. This chain's CDR3 is CASSPGTSKHEQYF. DNA for the CDR3: TGCGCCAGCAGCCCCGGGACTAGCAAGCACGAGCAGTACTTC.

The rearrangement joins TRBV2 to TRBJ2-1; D gene uncertain. From germline, CDR1 is SNHLY and CDR2 FYNNEI. The CDR3 is 17 residues long. The V end lost 3 bases, the J end lost 3 bases, and 18 bases lay between the germline ends. The CDR3 DNA reads as TGTGCCAGCAGTGAGGATGATCTTCAAATGGTCTACAATGAGCAGTTCTTC. Translating gives CASSEDDLQMVYNEQFF.

The chain has TRBV4-1 and TRBJ1-2, with unresolved D. Trimming shortened V by 0 bases and J by 5 bases, and 10 bases separated the two germline ends. Germline loops: CDR1 MGHRA, CDR2 YSYEKL. The CDR3 consists of 14 residues. The DNA for the CDR3 is TGCGCCAGCAGCCAAGAAGGCCGGCGGTATGGCTACACCTTC. The encoded protein is CASSQEGRRYGYTF.

This clone was observed a few times. The chain is built from TRBV7-2 and TRBJ2-7; 13 positions agree with TRBD2. Germline lookup yields CDR1 SGHTA and CDR2 FQGNSA. This CDR3 has 15 residues. With 3 bases clipped from V and 5 bases from J, the junction kept 4 bases outside the gene matches. CDR3 sequence (DNA): TGTGCCAGCAGCTTGACTAGCGGGGGGACCAACGAGCAGTACTTC. It encodes CASSLTSGGTNEQYF.

The V gene is TRBV9, the J gene TRBJ2-3; possibly TRBD2 for D (7 bases). The germline V and J ends were trimmed by 5 bases and 0 bases, with 19 bases remaining between them. Germline CDR1 and CDR2: SGDLS and YYNGEE. The CDR3 extends over 17 amino acids. The CDR3: CASSAEGGPSSTDTQYF. CDR3 in DNA: TGTGCCAGCAGTGCTGAGGGGGGGCCCTCTAGCACAGATACGCAGTATTTT.

This chain joins TRBV11-2 and TRBJ2-3, with D uncertain. Per the germline V gene, CDR1 is SGHAT and CDR2 is FQNNGV. Deletions cut 5 bases from V and 3 bases from J, with 15 bases between. The CDR3 sequence is 15 residues long. The CDR3 sequence: CASSHTGVVTDTQYF. CDR3 nucleotide sequence: TGTGCCAGCAGCCATACGGGCGTGGTGACAGATACGCAGTATTTT.

The chain recombines TRBV28 with TRBJ2-1; 11 bases line up with TRBD2. Germline V lookup: CDR1 MDHEN, CDR2 SYDVKM. The CDR3 consists of 14 residues. The ends lost 6 bases at V and 4 bases at J; junction bases unmatched: 2. The CDR3 bases are TGTGCCAGCAGCAGACTAGCGGGGTACAATGAGCAGTTCTTC. Its protein is CASSRLAGYNEQFF.

The V gene is TRBV4-2, the J gene TRBJ2-2, with D possibly TRBD2 on 5 matching bases. Germline V lookup: CDR1 LGHNA, CDR2 YNFKEQ. Trimming left V 1 base short and J 1 base short, with 7 bases between. The CDR3 loop spans 15 amino acids. The CDR3 nucleotides read TGTGCCAGCAGCCAAGTTGAGGGGAACACCGGGGAGCTGTTTTTT. It yields the protein CASSQVEGNTGELFF.

This clone was seen a single time. The genes are TRBV10-3 and TRBJ1-3; D is undetermined. V was pared by 0 bases and J by 0 bases, with 6 bases between. The CDR3 sequence is 15 residues long. The germline gives CDR1 ENHRY, CDR2 SYGVKD. The CDR3 spells CAISESVGSGNTIYF. The CDR3 DNA follows: TGTGCCATCAGTGAGTCGGTTGGCTCTGGAAACACCATATATTTT.